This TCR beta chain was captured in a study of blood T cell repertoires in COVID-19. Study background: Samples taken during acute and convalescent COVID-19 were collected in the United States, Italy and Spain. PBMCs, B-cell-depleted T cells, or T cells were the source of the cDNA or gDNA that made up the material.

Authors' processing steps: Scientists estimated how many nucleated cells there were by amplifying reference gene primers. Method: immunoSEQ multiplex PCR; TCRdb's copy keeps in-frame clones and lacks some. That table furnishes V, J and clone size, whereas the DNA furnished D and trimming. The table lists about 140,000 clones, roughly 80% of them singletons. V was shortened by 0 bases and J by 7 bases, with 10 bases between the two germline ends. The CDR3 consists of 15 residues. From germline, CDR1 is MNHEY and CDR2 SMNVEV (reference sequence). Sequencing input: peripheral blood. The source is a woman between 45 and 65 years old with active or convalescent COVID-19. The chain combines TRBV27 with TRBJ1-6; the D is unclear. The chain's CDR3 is CASSLSNGRNSPLHF. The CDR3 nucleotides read TGTGCCAGCAGTTTATCGAACGGGAGGAATTCACCCCTCCACTTT.